The 23 T cell receptor beta chains reported below all come from one sample, sequenced in a study of EBV T-cell therapy then PD-1 blockade in nasopharyngeal carcinoma. TCRdb's table, derived via immunoSEQ multiplex PCR, lists solely in-frame clones and lacks some. The sample lists tens of thousands of clones, 70% to 85% occurring once. This sample's treatment: AdE1-LMPpoly-expanded autologous EBV-specific T-cell therapy followed by anti-PD-1 nivolumab. These TCRs are of unknown antigen specificity. Here the sequenced sample was CD8+ T cells from blood, taken at day -245 from a patient whose treatment included autologous EBV-specific T cells and nivolumab. These receptors were obtained from a man aged 35-49 years with nasopharyngeal carcinoma.

The chain has TRBV6-1 and TRBJ1-2; possibly TRBD1 for D (5 bases). Between the trimmed V and J ends, which lost 3 bases and 4 bases, there was a span of 12 bases. CDR1 MNHNS and CDR2 SASEGT come from the germline V gene. The CDR3 covers 14 residues. Written as DNA, the CDR3 is TGTGCCAGCAGTGAGCTGGGGGGTTTCTATGGCTACACCTTC. As protein: CASSELGGFYGYTF.

The chain is built from TRBV24-1 and TRBJ2-4, with D unresolved. Germline values: CDR1 KGHDR, CDR2 SFDVKD. This CDR3 contains 12 residues. The V gene lost 5 bases and the J gene lost 7 bases, with 8 bases spanning the gap. The CDR3 DNA is TGTGCCACCAGTGCCCTGGGGAACATTCAGTACTTC. Translation: CATSALGNIQYF.

This clone appeared a few times. This rearrangement joins TRBV13 to TRBJ1-1; possible D gene TRBD1, 6 bases. Between the trimmed V and J ends, which lost 4 bases and 7 bases, there was a span of 13 bases. The CDR3 consists of 13 residues. Germline V CDR1 and CDR2: PRHDT, FYEKMQ (reference sequence). The CDR3 bases are TGTGCCAGCAGCTCCAGGGAGGGGGTTGAAGCTTTCTTT. Translation gives CASSSREGVEAFF.

Details on this clone: Other DNA sequences from this sample encode an identical CDR3 as well. This chain links TRBV6-5 with TRBJ2-7; possible D gene TRBD1, 6 bases. Germline lookup yields CDR1 MNHEY and CDR2 SVGAGI. V lost 2 bases and J lost 6, with 8 bases in between. CDR3 length: 12 residues. The CDR3 nucleotides read TGTGCCAGCAGTTACGTAGGGGGCGAGCAGTACTTC. It specifies CASSYVGGEQYF.

This chain uses TRBV11-3 with TRBJ2-3; D may be TRBD2 (6 bases). The CDR3 has 16 residues. Trimming shortened V by 4 bases and J by 2 bases, and 16 bases separated the two germline ends. Germline CDR1 reads SGHNT; CDR2 reads YENEEA. CDR3: CASSSGDGGHTDTQYF. Written as DNA, the CDR3 is TGTGCCAGCAGCTCCGGGGACGGAGGGCACACAGATACGCAGTATTTT.

This clone was observed a single time. V is TRBV6-2 or TRBV6-3 and J is TRBJ1-6, with D unclear. With 6 bases removed from V and 6 bases from J, the gap between germline ends came to 3 bases. This CDR3 contains 11 residues. Germline CDR1 is MNHEY and CDR2 is SVGEGT. The CDR3 region is CASSTNSPLHF. CDR3 DNA sequence: TGTGCCAGCAGCACTAATTCACCCCTCCACTTT.

The J gene is TRBJ2-7, the V gene TRBV25-1; D uncertain. The CDR3 contains 11 residues. The germline gives CDR1 MGHDK, CDR2 SYGVNS. Deletions cut 4 bases from V and 4 bases from J, with 5 bases between. CDR3 sequence: CASSAIYEQYF. The CDR3 DNA reads as TGTGCCAGCAGTGCAATTTACGAGCAGTACTTC.

This rearrangement joins TRBV5-5 to TRBJ1-2; TRBD1 agrees at 8 bases. V was pared by 1 base and J by 4 bases, with 9 bases of the junction left unmatched. This CDR3 region has 16 residues. Germline V gives CDR1 SGHKS, CDR2 YYEKEE (reference sequence). CDR3 residues: CASSLSQGAPGYGYTF. The CDR3 nucleotides read TGTGCCAGCAGCTTGAGCCAGGGGGCGCCAGGCTATGGCTACACCTTC.

The V gene is TRBV6-2 or TRBV6-3, the J gene TRBJ2-2; either TRBD1 or TRBD2 may supply D (6 bases each). Germline CDR1 and CDR2: MNHEY and SVGEGT. The length of the CDR3 is 17 residues. Trimming stripped 5 bases from V and 4 bases from J, with 20 bases between. This CDR3 is CASSTRTGFGGTGELFF. DNA of the CDR3: TGTGCCAGCAGTACACGAACAGGGTTCGGGGGCACCGGGGAGCTGTTTTTT.

The chain joins TRBV27 to TRBJ2-3; TRBD2 matches at 11 bases. Germline CDR1 MNHEY, CDR2 SMNVEV (reference sequence). The CDR3 has 16 amino acids. J was trimmed by 1 base and V by 1 base; bases with no gene match: 1. The chain's CDR3 is CASSLLTSGGTDTQYF. The CDR3 DNA follows: TGTGCCAGCAGTTTATTGACTAGCGGGGGCACAGATACGCAGTATTTT.

This clone was recorded once. This chain uses TRBV5-5 with TRBJ1-1, with D possibly being TRBD1 (6 bases). Per germline, CDR1 SGHKS and CDR2 YYEKEE (reference sequence). V lost 4 bases and J 9 bases, leaving 22 bases between the germline ends. The length of the CDR3 is 15 residues. The CDR3 loop reads CASSPPRGGRKKAFF. CDR3 DNA: TGTGCCAGCAGCCCCCCCAGAGGGGGGCGGAAGAAAGCTTTCTTT. Full variable domain (remainder filled in from reference TRBV5-5 and TRBJ1-1): DAGVTQSPTHLIKTRGQQVTLRCSPISGHKSVSWYQQVLGQGPQFIFQYYEKEERGRGNFPDRFSARQFPNYSSELNVNALLLGDSALYLCASSPPRGGRKKAFFGQGTRLTVV.

The V and J genes are TRBV28 and TRBJ2-5; a possible D gene is TRBD1 (5 bases). V was pared by 6 bases and J by 0 bases, with 17 bases between. The CDR3 spans 16 residues. CDR1 and CDR2 (germline): MDHEN, SYDVKM. The CDR3 sequence: CASSSGRDLYQETQYF. CDR3 coding DNA: TGTGCCAGCAGCTCTGGCAGGGATTTGTACCAAGAGACCCAGTACTTC.

This clone was detected a few times. The chain employs TRBV2 and TRBJ1-6; possibly TRBD1 for D (6 bases). The CDR3 has 15 residues. Deletions cut 5 bases from V and 7 bases from J, with 15 bases between. CDR1 and CDR2 (germline): SNHLY, FYNNEI. The DNA of the CDR3 is TGTGCCAGCAGTCCCTTTTCACAGGGAAATTCACCCCTCCACTTT. Its protein is CASSPFSQGNSPLHF.

J is TRBJ2-7 and V is TRBV6-5, with TRBD2 as a possible D gene (7 bases). Trimming took off 10 bases at V and 2 bases at J, with 12 bases between the two ends. CDR1 and CDR2 (germline): MNHEY, SVGAGI. CDR3 length: 12 amino acids. CDR3 residues: CATVRGPYEQYF. The CDR3 nucleotides are TGTGCCACCGTGCGGGGGCCCTACGAGCAGTACTTC.

The chain uses TRBV15 and TRBJ1-2; unclear D gene. This CDR3 spans 14 amino acids. Germline-derived CDR1 and CDR2 are LNHNV and YYDKDF (reference sequence). The V gene lost 3 bases and the J gene lost 7 bases, with 15 bases spanning the gap. DNA for the CDR3: TGTGCCACCAGCAGCGTTAACGGGGTGCTTGGCTACACCTTC. Amino acid sequence: CATSSVNGVLGYTF.

This clone has just one count. This chain uses TRBV29-1 with TRBJ2-7, with 9 nucleotides matching TRBD2. The CDR3 is 14 residues long. Germline lookup yields CDR1 SQVTM and CDR2 ANQGSEA. Trimming removed 4 bases from V and 2 bases from J; junction bases left unmatched: 6. This CDR3 is CSVVASGNTYEQYF. The CDR3 DNA reads as TGCAGCGTTGTTGCTAGCGGGAATACCTACGAGCAGTACTTC.

The chain employs TRBV5-1 and TRBJ2-5; TRBD2 is a possible D gene (6 bases). Trimming removed 0 bases from V and 5 bases from J, with 26 bases in between. The CDR3 runs to 19 residues. Germline V gene lookup returns CDR1 SGHRS and CDR2 YFSETQ. The CDR3: CASSLGLLITHRGWETQYF. CDR3 nucleotides: TGCGCCAGCAGCTTGGGCCTCCTCATAACACACCGGGGGTGGGAGACCCAGTACTTC.

V is TRBV6-2 or TRBV6-3 and J is TRBJ1-5; D possibly corresponds to TRBD1 (5 bases). The CDR3 is 13 residues long. The germline CDR1 and CDR2 sequences are MNHEY and SVGEGT. Trimming cost V 5 bases and J 4 bases, with 9 bases left between them. The CDR3 reads CASSSRENQPQHF. The CDR3 DNA is TGTGCCAGCAGTAGCAGGGAAAATCAGCCCCAGCATTTT.

This chain uses TRBV6-2 or TRBV6-3 with TRBJ2-3; the D gene is possibly TRBD2 (6 bases). Trimming took off 6 bases at V and 2 bases at J, with 18 bases between the two ends. From germline, CDR1 is MNHEY and CDR2 SVGEGT. The CDR3 totals 16 residues. This CDR3 is CASSPKEGTLTDTQYF. DNA of the CDR3: TGTGCCAGCAGCCCTAAGGAGGGGACCCTCACAGATACGCAGTATTTT.

This chain uses TRBV14 with TRBJ2-6; D ambiguous. Trimming stripped 0 bases from V and 0 bases from J, with 15 bases between. Germline V lookup: CDR1 SGHDN, CDR2 FVKESK. The CDR3 has 19 amino acids. The CDR3 loop is CASSQDGLPPSSGANVLTF. Here the CDR3 DNA reads TGTGCCAGCAGCCAAGATGGGCTACCTCCAAGCTCTGGGGCCAACGTCCTGACTTTC.

This clone was seen a single time. The CDR3 is CATGTGPSTDTQYF. CDR3 DNA sequence: TGTGCCACCGGGACAGGGCCAAGCACAGATACGCAGTATTTT. The chain uses TRBV6-5 and TRBJ2-3; 9 positions agree with TRBD1. The germline CDR1 and CDR2 sequences are MNHEY and SVGAGI. The CDR3 length is 14 residues. V was pared by 10 bases and J by 0 bases, with 5 bases of the junction left unmatched.

The V gene is TRBV6-2 or TRBV6-3, the J gene TRBJ2-2, with D tentatively TRBD2 (6 bases). Germline assignment: CDR1 MNHEY and CDR2 SVGEGT. V was pared by 6 bases and J by 0 bases, with 14 bases between. CDR3 length: 16 residues. CDR3 sequence: CASSPGEDANTGELFF. Here the CDR3 DNA reads TGTGCCAGCAGCCCGGGGGAGGACGCGAACACCGGGGAGCTGTTTTTT.

Points on this clone: Other DNA sequences within the sample encode an identical CDR3. This chain uses TRBV6-2 or TRBV6-3 with TRBJ2-7; 7 nucleotides align to TRBD1. After removal of 2 bases from V and 3 bases from J, the junction contained 4 bases not matched to a gene. CDR3 length: 14 amino acids. CDR1 is MNHEY and CDR2 is SVGEGT in the germline V gene. CDR3 loop: CASSYGTESYEQYF. In DNA, the CDR3 is TGTGCCAGCAGTTACGGGACAGAGAGCTACGAGCAGTACTTC.